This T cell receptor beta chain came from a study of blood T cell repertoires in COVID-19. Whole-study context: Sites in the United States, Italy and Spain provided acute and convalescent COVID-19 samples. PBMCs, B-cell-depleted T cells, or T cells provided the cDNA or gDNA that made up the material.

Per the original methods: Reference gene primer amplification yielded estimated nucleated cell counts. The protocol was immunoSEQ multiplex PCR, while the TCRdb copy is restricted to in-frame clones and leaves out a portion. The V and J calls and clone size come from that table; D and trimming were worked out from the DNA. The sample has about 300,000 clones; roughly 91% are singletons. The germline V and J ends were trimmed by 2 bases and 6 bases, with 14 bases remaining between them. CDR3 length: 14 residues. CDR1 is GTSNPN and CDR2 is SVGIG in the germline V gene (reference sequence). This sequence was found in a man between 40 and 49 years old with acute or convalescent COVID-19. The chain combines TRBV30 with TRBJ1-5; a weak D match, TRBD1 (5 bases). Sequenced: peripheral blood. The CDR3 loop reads CAWSPGGGFQPQHF. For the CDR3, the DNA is TGTGCCTGGAGTCCCGGGGGGGGGTTTCAGCCCCAGCATTTT. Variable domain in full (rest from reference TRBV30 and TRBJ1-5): SQTIHQWPATLVQPVGSPLSLECTVEGTSNPNLYWYRQAAGRGLQLLFYSVGIGQISSEVPQNLSASRPQDRQFILSSKKLLLSDSGFYLCAWSPGGGFQPQHFGDGTRLSIL.